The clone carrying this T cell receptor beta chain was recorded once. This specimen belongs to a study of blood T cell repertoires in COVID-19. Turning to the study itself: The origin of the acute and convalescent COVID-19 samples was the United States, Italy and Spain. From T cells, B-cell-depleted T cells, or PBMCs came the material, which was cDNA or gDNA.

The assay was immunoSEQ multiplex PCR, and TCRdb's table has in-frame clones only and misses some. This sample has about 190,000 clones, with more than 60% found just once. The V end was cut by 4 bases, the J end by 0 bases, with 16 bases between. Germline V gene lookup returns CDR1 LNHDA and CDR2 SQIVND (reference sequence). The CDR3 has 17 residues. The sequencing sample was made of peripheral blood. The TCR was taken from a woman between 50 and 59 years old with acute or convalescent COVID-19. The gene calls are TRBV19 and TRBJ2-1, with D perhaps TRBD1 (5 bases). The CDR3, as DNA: TGTGCCAGTAGTAAGGGGCGCCGTAGGAGCTCCTACAATGAGCAGTTCTTC. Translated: CASSKGRRRSSYNEQFF.